This paragraph covers one T cell receptor beta chain sequence. The sample belongs to a study of blood T cell repertoires in COVID-19. Study context: Acute and convalescent COVID-19 specimens originated in the United States, Italy and Spain.

Under the authors' procedure: For nucleated cells, counts were estimated from reference gene primer amplification. Sequenced by immunoSEQ multiplex PCR; TCRdb stores in-frame clones only, minus some. V and J calls plus clone size are reproduced from that table; the DNA served to infer D and trimming. The profile shows roughly 200,000 clones, roughly four fifths of them singletons. Trimming at V came to 5 bases and at J to 4 bases, leaving 8 bases not matched to a gene. The CDR3 runs 15 residues. The germline gives CDR1 MNHEY, CDR2 SMNVEV (reference sequence). The chain combines TRBV27 with TRBJ2-5, with 9 bases aligning to TRBD2. The sample consisted of peripheral blood. The origin of this receptor is a human donor in a cohort sampled during active COVID-19. The CDR3 bases are TGTGCCAGCAGTAGCGGGAGGTTTCGGGGAGAGACCCAGTACTTC. This sequence encodes CASSSGRFRGETQYF.